The 21 T cell receptor beta chains in this list originate from one sample, sequenced in a study of blood T cell repertoires in COVID-19. Data came from immunoSEQ multiplex PCR; TCRdb stores just in-frame clones and leaves some out. The table has 120,000 to 150,000 clones, approximately 87% seen once. The source material was peripheral blood. Receptors were obtained from a woman in her forties or fifties with active or convalescent COVID-19.

The V gene is TRBV4-2, the J gene TRBJ2-1; 7 bases agree with TRBD2. The ends lost 1 base at V and 0 bases at J; junction bases unmatched: 3. The CDR3 is 16 amino acids. Germline V lookup: CDR1 LGHNA, CDR2 YNFKEQ. CDR3 protein: CASSQAREGSYNEQFF. The CDR3 DNA sequence: TGTGCCAGCAGCCAAGCAAGGGAGGGCTCCTACAATGAGCAGTTCTTC.

This chain connects TRBV7-2 to TRBJ1-1; tentative D call: TRBD1 (5 bases). V dropped 2 bases and J dropped 1 base, with 8 bases sitting between them. Germline V gene sequence: CDR1 SGHTA, CDR2 FQGNSA. The CDR3 extends over 14 amino acids. In nucleotides, the CDR3 is TGTGCCAGCAGCTTACAGGGCTGGAACACTGAAGCTTTCTTT. This codes for CASSLQGWNTEAFF.

This chain connects TRBV9 to TRBJ2-3, with 10 bases lining up with TRBD1. Germline assignment: CDR1 SGDLS and CDR2 YYNGEE. CDR3 size: 17 residues. V shed 3 bases, J shed 0 bases, and the junction held 7 bases outside the gene matches. Here the CDR3 DNA reads TGTGCCAGCAGCGCCCGGACAGGGGGAACAAGCACAGATACGCAGTATTTT. Translated, it gives CASSARTGGTSTDTQYF. Based on the CDR3 plus reference TRBV9 and TRBJ2-3, the full variable domain is DSGVTQTPKHLITATGQRVTLRCSPRSGDLSVYWYQQSLDQGLQFLIQYYNGEERAKGNILERFSAQQFPDLHSELNLSSLELGDSALYFCASSARTGGTSTDTQYFGPGTRLTVL.

This clone has more than one count but fewer than ten. V and J are TRBV10-3 and TRBJ2-5; D is undetermined. Germline CDR1 is ENHRY and CDR2 is SYGVKD. The CDR3 totals 14 residues. Trimming removed 0 bases from V and 3 bases from J, with 8 bases in between. CDR3 DNA sequence: TGTGCCATCAGTGAGTCGTGGCAGAAAGAGACCCAGTACTTC. Amino acids: CAISESWQKETQYF.

This clone was found once. This chain connects TRBV5-6 to TRBJ2-7, with TRBD1 matching 9 bases. After removal of 4 bases from V and 6 bases from J, the junction contained 11 bases not matched to a gene. This CDR3 comprises 15 residues. Germline V gene data show CDR1 as SGHDT and CDR2 as YYEEEE. CDR3 in DNA: TGTGCCAGCAGCCCGAGGGACAGGGTAACCTCCGAGCAGTACTTC. As protein: CASSPRDRVTSEQYF.

Written as DNA, the CDR3 is TGTGCCAGCAGTTTTTACGTTGGACGGACTCTCACTTCGAACACCGGGGAGCTGTTTTTT. Its translation: CASSFYVGRTLTSNTGELFF. The chain carries TRBV28 and TRBJ2-2; the D gene is possibly TRBD2 (5 bases). The germline V and J ends were trimmed by 3 bases and 0 bases, with 23 bases remaining between them. Per germline, CDR1 MDHEN and CDR2 SYDVKM. The CDR3 runs to 20 residues.

This clone has only a few counts. The chain combines TRBV5-1 with TRBJ1-2; D is unresolved. V lost 5 bases, J lost 3 bases, and 5 bases lay in between. This CDR3 region has 11 residues. Germline values: CDR1 SGHRS, CDR2 YFSETQ. CDR3 loop: CASRNYYGYTF. The DNA of the CDR3 is TGCGCCAGCAGGAACTACTATGGCTACACCTTC.

V and J are TRBV6-5 and TRBJ1-3, with 11 bases matching TRBD1. Per germline, CDR1 MNHEY and CDR2 SVGAGI. Losses at the gene ends were 5 bases for V and 2 bases for J; bases not matched to a gene: 2. The CDR3 runs to 15 residues. The DNA for the CDR3 is TGTGCCAGCAGTACGGGACAGGGGGCTGGAAACACCATATATTTT. As protein: CASSTGQGAGNTIYF.

The chain is built from TRBV11-2 and TRBJ1-4; D unclear. The V end lost 0 bases, the J end lost 0 bases, and 11 bases lay between the germline ends. Germline assignment: CDR1 SGHAT and CDR2 FQNNGV. The CDR3 totals 17 residues. CDR3 bases: TGTGCCAGCAGCTTAGAGCCAGAATTCGCAACTAATGAAAAACTGTTTTTT. Protein sequence: CASSLEPEFATNEKLFF.

This clone was counted only a few times. This chain uses TRBV30 with TRBJ1-1, with 7 bases that match TRBD1. The CDR3 is 13 residues long. J was trimmed by 7 bases and V by 3 bases; bases with no gene match: 8. CDR1 is GTSNPN, CDR2 SVGIG, per germline (reference sequence). Here the CDR3 reads CAWSRDSRGEAFF. The CDR3 DNA follows: TGTGCCTGGAGCCGGGACAGTCGGGGTGAAGCTTTCTTT.

CDR3 sequence (DNA): TGTGCCAGCAGCGCCGGGACAGGGGTCGGCAATGAGCAGTTCTTC. Protein product: CASSAGTGVGNEQFF. V and J are TRBV3-1 (or the pseudogene TRBV3-2) and TRBJ2-1; 10 nucleotides match TRBD1. CDR3 length: 15 amino acids. Germline V lookup: CDR1 LGHDT, CDR2 YNNKEL (reference sequence). Unmatched junction bases numbered 7, after V lost 5 bases and J lost 6 bases.

V usage is TRBV6-6 and J usage is TRBJ1-5; possible D gene TRBD1, 6 bases. The V gene's germline CDR1 is MNHNY and CDR2 SVGAGI (reference sequence). The ends were cut back, 0 bases at V and 5 bases at J, with 11 bases in the middle. CDR3 length: 15 amino acids. The CDR3 DNA reads as TGTGCCAGCAGTTACTCGAGCTCAGGGGATCAGCCCCAGCATTTT. Its translation: CASSYSSSGDQPQHF.

The chain employs TRBV30 and TRBJ2-2; D gene ambiguous. The V end was cut by 5 bases, the J end by 6 bases, with 10 bases between. CDR1 is GTSNPN, CDR2 SVGIG, per germline (reference sequence). This CDR3 has 12 amino acids. The CDR3 bases are TGTGCCTGGCAAAGCCTAGCCGGGGAGCTGTTTTTT. The encoded protein is CAWQSLAGELFF. Full variable domain (outside the CDR3, taken from reference TRBV30 and TRBJ2-2): SQTIHQWPATLVQPVGSPLSLECTVEGTSNPNLYWYRQAAGRGLQLLFYSVGIGQISSEVPQNLSASRPQDRQFILSSKKLLLSDSGFYLCAWQSLAGELFFGEGSRLTVL.

This chain connects TRBV4-2 to TRBJ1-2, with TRBD1 as a possible D gene (5 bases). CDR1 LGHNA and CDR2 YNFKEQ come from the germline V gene. The ends were cut back, 1 base at V and 0 bases at J, with 15 bases in the middle. The CDR3 loop spans 17 amino acids. DNA for the CDR3: TGTGCCAGCAGCCAAGTGGCAGGGCTCCTTTCTAACTATGGCTACACCTTC. This gives the protein CASSQVAGLLSNYGYTF.

The chain is built from TRBV14 and TRBJ2-3, with 11 bases fitting TRBD2. In germline, CDR1 is SGHDN, CDR2 FVKESK. This CDR3 has 16 residues. Trimming at V came to 2 bases and at J to 2 bases, leaving 3 bases not matched to a gene. This chain's CDR3 is CASSQRLAGYTDTQYF. The CDR3 DNA reads TGTGCCAGCAGCCAACGACTAGCGGGGTACACAGATACGCAGTATTTT.

The chain uses TRBV19 and TRBJ1-2, with 11 positions matching TRBD1. With 5 bases clipped from V and 4 bases from J, the junction kept 6 bases outside the gene matches. Per the germline V gene, CDR1 is LNHDA and CDR2 is SQIVND (reference sequence). The CDR3 loop spans 15 amino acids. DNA of the CDR3: TGTGCCAGTAGTCCCCGGACAGGGGGCGCCTATGGCTACACCTTC. It translates to CASSPRTGGAYGYTF.

The J gene is TRBJ1-5, the V gene TRBV6-2 or TRBV6-3, with TRBD1 matching 7 bases. Germline lookup yields CDR1 MNHEY and CDR2 SVGEGT. CDR3 size: 15 residues. J gave up 0 bases and V 4 bases, and 3 bases lay outside the gene matches. The CDR3: CASSLHRGSNQPQHF. CDR3 nucleotide sequence: TGTGCCAGCAGTTTACACAGGGGTAGCAATCAGCCCCAGCATTTT.

V and J are TRBV6-5 and TRBJ2-5; 12 bases agree with TRBD2. The CDR3 has 15 amino acids. Per the germline V gene, CDR1 is MNHEY and CDR2 is SVGAGI. Trimming at V came to 9 bases and at J to 6 bases, leaving 11 bases not matched to a gene. The CDR3 DNA reads as TGTGCCAGTAGACTAGCGGGAGATGTAGTAAAGACCCAGTACTTC. Translation gives CASRLAGDVVKTQYF.

The rearrangement links TRBV5-8 to TRBJ1-2, with TRBD1 as a possible D gene (6 bases). V dropped 0 bases and J dropped 5 bases, with 14 bases sitting between them. Per the germline V gene, CDR1 is SGHTS and CDR2 is YDEGEE. The CDR3 extends over 15 amino acids. This CDR3 is CASSLDRVPGYGYTF. In DNA, the CDR3 is TGTGCCAGCAGCTTGGACAGGGTGCCGGGGTATGGCTACACCTTC.

The chain has TRBV5-1 and TRBJ1-2; D might be TRBD1 (6 bases). Looked up from germline, CDR1 is SGHRS and CDR2 is YFSETQ. This CDR3 comprises 14 residues. V lost 4 bases to trimming and J lost 4 bases, with 14 bases between them. CDR3 sequence reads: CASSLTGTIYGYTF. In nucleotides, the CDR3 is TGCGCCAGCAGCCTGACAGGTACAATCTATGGCTACACCTTC. Together with reference TRBV5-1 and TRBJ1-2, the CDR3 gives the full variable domain: KAGVTQTPRYLIKTRGQQVTLSCSPISGHRSVSWYQQTPGQGLQFLFEYFSETQRNKGNFPGRFSGRQFSNSRSEMNVSTLELGDSALYLCASSLTGTIYGYTFGSGTRLTVV.

The chain links TRBV10-3 to TRBJ1-1; TRBD1 might be the D (5 bases). Germline loops: CDR1 ENHRY, CDR2 SYGVKD. The CDR3 contains 13 residues. Deletions cut 6 bases from V and 1 base from J, with 9 bases between. This CDR3 reads CAIRTQGNTEAFF. The CDR3 DNA is TGTGCCATCAGAACCCAGGGGAACACTGAAGCTTTCTTT.